This T cell receptor (beta chain) was recovered during a study of CD8+ T cells in alopecia areata. A word on this clone: Its antigen is not known.

Reverse transcription of extracted RNA yielded cDNA, which provided the sequencing template. Libraries were prepared by immunoSEQ multiplex PCR; TCRdb keeps only in-frame clonotypes and omits some of them. The table has some 170,000 clones, over 50% seen once; the top ten hold about 14%. Trimming cost V 8 bases and J 1 base; bases outside gene matches: 7. Germline CDR1 is SNHLY and CDR2 is FYNNEI. There are 15 residues in the CDR3. General study findings and limits: Relative to normal scalp, lesional scalp, especially alopecia totalis/universalis, showed higher clonality.

This TCR was recovered from a human donor with alopecia areata. The chain uses TRBV2 and TRBJ2-1; 8 bases agree with TRBD1. This material consisted of CD4+ T cells sorted from blood, taken at week 0. In DNA form, the CDR3 reads TGTGCCAGCGGGGGCACAGGGGGATCCTACAATGAGCAGTTCTTC. This gives the protein CASGGTGGSYNEQFF.